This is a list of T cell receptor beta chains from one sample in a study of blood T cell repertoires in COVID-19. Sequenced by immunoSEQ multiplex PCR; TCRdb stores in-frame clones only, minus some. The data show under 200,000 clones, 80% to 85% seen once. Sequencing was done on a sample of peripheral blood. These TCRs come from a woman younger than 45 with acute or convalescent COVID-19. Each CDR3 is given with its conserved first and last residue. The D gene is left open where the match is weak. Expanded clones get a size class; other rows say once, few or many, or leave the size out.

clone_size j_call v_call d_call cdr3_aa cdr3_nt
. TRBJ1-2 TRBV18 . CASSMPGTNGGGYTF TGTGCCAGCTCAATGCCAGGGACGAACGGGGGTGGCTACACCTTC
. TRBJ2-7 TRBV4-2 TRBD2 CASSQVEEGPGLGAYEQYF TGTGCCAGCAGCCAAGTGGAAGAGGGACCGGGACTAGGGGCCTACGAGCAGTACTTC
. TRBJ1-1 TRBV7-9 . CASSLAGRNTKAFF TGTGCCAGCAGCTTAGCGGGGCGTAACACTAAAGCTTTCTTT
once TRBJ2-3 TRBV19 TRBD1 CASSSGTGTDTQYF TGTGCCAGTAGTTCCGGGACAGGCACAGATACGCAGTATTTT
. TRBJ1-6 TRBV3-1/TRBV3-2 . CASSPNDGNNSPLHF TGTGCCAGCAGCCCCAATGACGGGAATAATTCACCCCTCCACTTT
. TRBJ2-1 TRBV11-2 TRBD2 CASSSTTPLRTSGRSEQFF TGTGCCAGCAGCTCAACAACCCCTTTAAGGACTAGCGGGAGGTCGGAGCAGTTCTTC
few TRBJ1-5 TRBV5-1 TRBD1 CASSLGTGARDQPQHF TGCGCCAGCAGCTTGGGGACAGGGGCCCGAGATCAGCCCCAGCATTTT
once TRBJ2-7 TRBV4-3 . CASSQDQGTYEQYF TGCGCCAGCAGCCAAGATCAGGGGACCTACGAGCAGTACTTC
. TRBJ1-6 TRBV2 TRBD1 CASSAETGKSSYNSPLHF TGTGCCAGCAGTGCCGAGACAGGGAAAAGCTCCTATAATTCACCCCTCCACTTT
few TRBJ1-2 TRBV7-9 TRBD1 CASSNSGTAYGYTF TGTGCCAGCAGTAATTCCGGGACAGCCTATGGCTACACCTTC
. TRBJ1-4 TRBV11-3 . CASSLDPSTSLFF TGTGCCAGCAGCTTAGATCCCTCGACATCGCTGTTTTTT
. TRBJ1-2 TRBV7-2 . CASSLEEGTRGSYGYTF TGTGCCAGCAGCTTGGAGGAGGGAACCCGGGGAAGCTATGGCTACACCTTC
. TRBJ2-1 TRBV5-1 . CASSLVSGGDRYNEQFF TGCGCCAGCAGCTTGGTGTCGGGCGGGGACCGATACAATGAGCAGTTCTTC
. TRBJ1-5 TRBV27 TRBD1 CASSLGQNQPQHF TGTGCCAGCAGTTTGGGACAGAACCAGCCCCAGCATTTT
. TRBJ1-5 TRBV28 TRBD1 CASSLGGQGTNQPQHF TGTGCCAGCAGTTTGGGGGGACAGGGTACCAATCAGCCCCAGCATTTT
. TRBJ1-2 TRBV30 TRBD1 CAWSVILGTGSGTF TGTGCCTGGAGTGTAATACTCGGGACAGGGTCGGGCACCTTC
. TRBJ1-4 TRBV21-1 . CASSKEEGSGVTNEKLFF TGTGCCAGCAGCAAAGAGGAGGGCTCGGGTGTGACTAATGAAAAACTGTTTTTT
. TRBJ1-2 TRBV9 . CASSVAGGEYGYTF TGTGCCAGCAGCGTAGCTGGGGGCGAGTATGGCTACACCTTC
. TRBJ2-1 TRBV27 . CASSSFSTDNEQFF TGTGCCAGCAGTTCTTTCTCGACAGACAATGAGCAGTTCTTC
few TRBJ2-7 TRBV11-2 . CASSLEGGGNYEQYF TGTGCCAGCAGCTTAGAAGGTGGGGGGAACTACGAGCAGTACTTC
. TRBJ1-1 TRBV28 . CASIPPPFGNTEAFF TGTGCCAGCATACCCCCCCCGTTCGGGAACACTGAAGCTTTCTTT
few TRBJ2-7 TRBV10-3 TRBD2 CAISESTAGVAYEQYF TGTGCCATCAGTGAGTCAACGGCGGGAGTCGCCTACGAGCAGTACTTC
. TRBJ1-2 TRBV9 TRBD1 CASSVDRVGGYTF TGTGCCAGCAGCGTCGACAGGGTTGGTGGCTACACCTTC
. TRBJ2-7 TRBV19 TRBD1 CASRGGTGAYEQYF TGTGCCAGTAGAGGAGGGACAGGAGCCTACGAGCAGTACTTC
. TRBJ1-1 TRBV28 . CASSLPVMNTEAFF TGTGCCAGCAGTTTACCGGTCATGAACACTGAAGCTTTCTTT
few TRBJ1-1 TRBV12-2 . CAQGGNTEAFF TGTGCCCAGGGCGGGAACACTGAAGCTTTCTTT
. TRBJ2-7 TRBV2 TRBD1 CASRESWTGGEQYF TGTGCCAGCAGGGAATCTTGGACAGGGGGCGAGCAGTACTTC
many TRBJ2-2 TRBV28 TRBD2 CASSPTGLAFRGGSGELFF TGTGCCAGCAGCCCTACGGGACTAGCTTTCAGGGGTGGGTCCGGGGAGCTGTTTTTT